The 20 T cell receptor beta chains in this list originate from one sample, sequenced in a study of blood T cell repertoires in COVID-19. TCRdb keeps only in-frame clones here, not all; method: immunoSEQ multiplex PCR. The sample yields a few hundred thousand clones, around nine tenths seen once. Sequenced material: peripheral blood. The receptors originated from a woman in her 70s with COVID-19, enrolled during active disease.

The chain recombines TRBV5-1 with TRBJ2-7; D may be TRBD1 (5 bases). This CDR3 comprises 13 residues. Germline V gives CDR1 SGHRS, CDR2 YFSETQ. Trimming took off 4 bases at V and 2 bases at J, with 10 bases between the two ends. CDR3 region: CASSMAGTYEQYF. CDR3 bases: TGCGCCAGCAGCATGGCAGGGACCTACGAGCAGTACTTC. The whole variable domain, filled in from reference TRBV5-1 and TRBJ2-7, reads KAGVTQTPRYLIKTRGQQVTLSCSPISGHRSVSWYQQTPGQGLQFLFEYFSETQRNKGNFPGRFSGRQFSNSRSEMNVSTLELGDSALYLCASSMAGTYEQYFGPGTRLTVT.

This clone was seen only a few times. V gene TRBV2 combines with J gene TRBJ1-1, with D unclear. Per the germline V gene, CDR1 is SNHLY and CDR2 is FYNNEI. V was cut by 4 bases and J by 7 bases, with 7 bases left in between. This CDR3 is 11 amino acids long. CDR3 residues: CASSVRSEAFF. CDR3 bases: TGTGCCAGCAGTGTACGGAGTGAAGCTTTCTTT.

This chain links TRBV19 with TRBJ2-7; no firm D call. The germline V and J ends were trimmed by 7 bases and 2 bases, with 12 bases remaining between them. This CDR3 spans 13 amino acids. Germline CDR1 and CDR2: LNHDA and SQIVND (reference sequence). CDR3 residues: CASNNGSAYEQYF. CDR3 DNA: TGTGCCAGTAATAATGGCAGCGCCTACGAGCAGTACTTC.

The rearrangement uses TRBV27 and TRBJ1-2; TRBD1 matches at 11 bases. The CDR3 totals 15 residues. Germline assignment: CDR1 MNHEY and CDR2 SMNVEV (reference sequence). V dropped 8 bases and J dropped 4; count of bases not matched to a gene: 9. CDR3 protein: CASSWTGGNAYGYTF. The CDR3 nucleotides read TGTGCCAGCTCTTGGACAGGGGGCAATGCCTATGGCTACACCTTC.

The rearrangement uses TRBV19 and TRBJ1-4, with D possibly TRBD1 on 6 matching bases. Germline loops: CDR1 LNHDA, CDR2 SQIVND (reference sequence). The CDR3 runs 14 residues. V was pared by 10 bases and J by 5 bases, with 17 bases between. CDR3 sequence reads: CATSTGRINEKLFF. As DNA, the CDR3 is TGTGCCACCTCTACAGGGCGGATCAATGAAAAACTGTTTTTT. The full variable domain, completed using reference TRBV19 and TRBJ1-4, is DGGITQSPKYLFRKEGQNVTLSCEQNLNHDAMYWYRQDPGQGLRLIYYSQIVNDFQKGDIAEGYSVSREKKESFPLTVTSAQKNPTAFYLCATSTGRINEKLFFGSGTQLSVL.

The chain joins TRBV3-1 (or the pseudogene TRBV3-2) to TRBJ1-2, with 7 bases aligning to TRBD1. The V gene end was trimmed by 1 base and the J gene end by 8 bases; junction bases not matched to a gene: 7. The CDR3 sequence is 14 residues long. The germline CDR1 and CDR2 sequences are LGHDT and YNNKEL (reference sequence). In nucleotides, the CDR3 is TGTGCCAGCAGCCAAGGGTGGCAGGGGGAAGGCTACACCTTC. This encodes CASSQGWQGEGYTF.

The V and J genes are TRBV28 and TRBJ1-2; D unclear. Germline V gene sequence: CDR1 MDHEN, CDR2 SYDVKM. With 7 bases removed from V and 5 bases from J, the gap between germline ends came to 23 bases. The CDR3 is 16 residues long. The CDR3 coding sequence is TGTGCCAGCAATCTCGGACTCCCATCGCCTCCTTATGGCTACACCTTC. Protein: CASNLGLPSPPYGYTF.

The chain recombines TRBV7-3 with TRBJ1-2; D is unresolved. CDR3 length: 13 residues. Trimming took off 3 bases at V and 6 bases at J, with 11 bases between the two ends. Germline lookup yields CDR1 SGHTA and CDR2 FQGTGA. The CDR3 nucleotides read TGTGCCAGCAGCTTGGAGGGATTAAATGGCTACACCTTC. This translates into CASSLEGLNGYTF.

The chain recombines TRBV3-1 (or the pseudogene TRBV3-2) with TRBJ1-5; D ambiguous. Trimming left V 0 bases short and J 9 bases short, with 15 bases between. The CDR3 contains 15 residues. Germline lookup yields CDR1 LGHDT and CDR2 YNNKEL (reference sequence). This chain's CDR3 is CASSQDVGGLWPQHF. CDR3 bases: TGTGCCAGCAGCCAAGATGTGGGAGGGTTATGGCCCCAGCATTTT.

V is TRBV3-1 (or the pseudogene TRBV3-2) and J is TRBJ2-7; the D is unclear. This CDR3 has 16 amino acids. CDR1 and CDR2 (germline): LGHDT, YNNKEL (reference sequence). V was cut by 0 bases and J by 0 bases, with 12 bases left in between. The CDR3 region has the DNA TGTGCCAGCAGCCAAGAGACCGACGGGTGCTCCTACGAGCAGTACTTC. It translates to CASSQETDGCSYEQYF.

The V and J genes are TRBV30 and TRBJ1-5, with D tentatively TRBD1 (6 bases). CDR1 and CDR2 (germline): GTSNPN, SVGIG (reference sequence). CDR3 length equals 14 residues. V was cut by 0 bases and J by 7 bases, with 13 bases left in between. The CDR3 here is CAWSVQGSRQPQHF. DNA for the CDR3: TGTGCCTGGAGTGTACAGGGTTCGCGACAGCCCCAGCATTTT.

The gene calls are TRBV7-9 and TRBJ1-1; the D gene is possibly TRBD1 (6 bases). Germline V gives CDR1 SEHNR, CDR2 FQNEAQ (reference sequence). The V gene lost 1 base and the J gene lost 1 base, with 13 bases spanning the gap. The CDR3 extends over 16 amino acids. The CDR3 DNA is TGTGCCAGCAGCTTAGGACAGGATGCCGGGAACACTGAAGCTTTCTTT. Translation: CASSLGQDAGNTEAFF.

V and J are TRBV21-1 and TRBJ2-2; the tabulated D call, TRBD1, remains unverified against the DNA. TRBV21-1 is annotated as a pseudogene. There are 14 residues in the CDR3. The CDR3 is CASSKAQNTGELFF. The CDR3 bases are TGTGCCAGCAGCAAAGCACAGAACACCGGGGAGCTGTTTTTT.

The chain combines TRBV7-2 with TRBJ2-1; 8 bases are shared with TRBD2. Germline CDR1 reads SGHTA; CDR2 reads FQGNSA. CDR3 length equals 14 residues. Trimming cost V 6 bases and J 7 bases; bases outside gene matches: 8. CDR3 bases: TGTGCCAGCAGACCCGGGGGGGCCGGGAATGAGCAGTTCTTC. As protein: CASRPGGAGNEQFF. Full variable domain (missing parts from reference TRBV7-2 and TRBJ2-1): GAGVSQSPSNKVTEKGKDVELRCDPISGHTALYWYRQSLGQGLEFLIYFQGNSAPDKSGLPSDRFSAERTGGSVSTLTIQRTQQEDSAVYLCASRPGGAGNEQFFGPGTRLTVL.

The V and J genes are TRBV10-1 and TRBJ2-1; TRBD2 matches 8 bases. Trimming removed 4 bases from V and 8 bases from J; junction bases left unmatched: 10. Germline-derived CDR1 and CDR2 are WNHNN and SYGVQD (reference sequence). The CDR3 is 15 residues long. CDR3 DNA sequence: TGCGCCAGCAGTGCCGGCCGGGGGGGCCCTGATGAGCAGTTCTTC. Translation gives CASSAGRGGPDEQFF.

About this clone itself: Other DNA sequences in this specimen translate into the identical CDR3. This chain connects TRBV7-2 to TRBJ1-1; perhaps TRBD1 as D (6 bases). Per germline, CDR1 SGHTA and CDR2 FQGNSA. The CDR3 runs 14 residues. V lost 5 bases and J lost 0, with 10 bases in between. The CDR3 loop reads CASSPDRLNTEAFF. The DNA for the CDR3 is TGTGCCAGCAGCCCCGACAGGCTGAACACTGAAGCTTTCTTT.

The sample holds a few counts of this clone. The rearrangement joins TRBV24-1 to TRBJ2-1; maybe TRBD2 (5 bases). V lost 4 bases to trimming and J lost 8 bases, with 11 bases between them. From germline, CDR1 is KGHDR and CDR2 SFDVKD. The CDR3 spans 13 residues. The CDR3 loop reads CATSDPPGDEQFF. In DNA, the CDR3 is TGTGCCACCAGTGACCCTCCCGGGGATGAGCAGTTCTTC.

CDR3 region: CASSLPPGIQQFF. The DNA for the CDR3 is TGTGCCAGCAGTTTGCCCCCGGGGATTCAGCAGTTCTTC. The V and J genes are TRBV12-3 or TRBV12-4 and TRBJ2-1; weak D call: TRBD2 (5 bases). Trimming took off 3 bases at V and 11 bases at J, with 14 bases between the two ends. The CDR3 is made up of 13 amino acids.

This chain connects TRBV4-3 to TRBJ2-7; D may be TRBD2 (6 bases). V lost 0 bases and J 3 bases, leaving 6 bases between the germline ends. Germline CDR1 LGHNA, CDR2 YSLEER. There are 13 residues in the CDR3. The CDR3 sequence is CASSQERGYEQYF. The CDR3 DNA sequence: TGCGCCAGCAGCCAAGAGCGGGGCTACGAGCAGTACTTC.

The chain couples TRBV19 to TRBJ2-2; 9 nucleotides line up with TRBD1. J was trimmed by 5 bases and V by 4 bases; bases with no gene match: 8. Germline CDR1 and CDR2: LNHDA and SQIVND (reference sequence). CDR3 length: 16 amino acids. DNA for the CDR3: TGTGCCAGTAGTAACGGACAGGGGACTTATACCGGGGAGCTGTTTTTT. This gives the protein CASSNGQGTYTGELFF.